The next 6 T cell receptor beta chains were all read from a single sample in a study of vaccination and CD4 T cells after COVID-19. These receptors have no known antigen. Sample treatment: roughly 11-day PBMC culture with coronavirus spike peptide pools or control peptides (ViraFEST assay). With the Oncomine TCR Beta short-read assay, DNA from cultured CD4+ T cells was sequenced. TCRdb redid the calling of the PCR reads with MiXCR, one entry per CDR3 protein. The profile shows around 20,000 distinct CDR3 sequences, under 30% of them singletons. Sequencing used cultured CD4+ T cells from blood. These receptors were taken from a human donor with COVID-19.

The CDR3 region is CASSQDGGEKLFF. For the CDR3, the DNA is TGTGCCAGCTCCCAGGACGGCGGGGAAAAACTGTTTTTT. V gene TRBV18 combines with J gene TRBJ1-4; D remains unclear. The CDR3 length is 13 residues. Trimming took 6 bases from V and 8 from J, leaving 13 bases between them. Germline assignment: CDR1 KGHSH and CDR2 LQKENI.

The genes are TRBV20-1 and TRBJ1-2, with unresolved D. The CDR3 length is 10 residues. V was trimmed by 8 bases and J by 8 bases, leaving 12 bases between them. From germline, CDR1 is DFQATT and CDR2 SNEGSKA (reference sequence). The CDR3 nucleotides read TGCAGTAATGAAGTGGGAGGCTACACCTTC. The encoded protein is CSNEVGGYTF.

This clonotype is labeled as medium-sized. This chain connects TRBV7-9 to TRBJ2-2; a weak D match, TRBD1 (6 bases). The CDR3 covers 14 residues. Germline assignment: CDR1 SEHNR and CDR2 FQNEAQ (reference sequence). The germline V and J ends were trimmed by 3 bases and 4 bases, with 9 bases remaining between them. The CDR3 nucleotides are TGTGCCAGCAGCTTCAGGGGACCCACCGGGGAGCTGTTTTTT. It specifies CASSFRGPTGELFF.

The sample holds a few counts of this clonotype. This sequence joins TRBV6-2 or TRBV6-3 and TRBJ1-6; tentative D call: TRBD1 (5 bases). The germline V gene has CDR1 MNHEY and CDR2 SVGEGT. Trimming removed 4 bases at V and 9 bases at J, with 10 bases between. The CDR3 sequence is 13 residues long. This CDR3 is CASSLDTSSPLHF. The CDR3 DNA reads as TGTGCCAGCAGTTTGGACACCTCTTCACCCCTCCACTTT.

This clonotype came up a few times. The CDR3 loop reads CASSPPANYGYTF. The DNA of the CDR3 is TGTGCCAGCTCACCACCAGCTAACTATGGCTACACCTTC. This sequence joins TRBV18 and TRBJ1-2; D gene unclear. CDR1 KGHSH and CDR2 LQKENI come from the germline V gene. CDR3 size: 13 residues. Trimming removed 0 bases at V and 0 bases at J, with 2 bases between.

A few counts support this clonotype. The chain employs TRBV4-2 and TRBJ1-6, with D possibly TRBD1 on 6 matching bases. Trimming shortened V by 1 base and J by 5 bases, and 21 bases separated the two germline ends. Germline CDR1 LGHNA, CDR2 YNFKEQ. The CDR3 loop spans 19 amino acids. Here the CDR3 reads CASSQVGFGGGGDNSPLHF. DNA for the CDR3: TGTGCCAGCAGCCAAGTAGGTTTCGGGGGCGGAGGAGATAATTCACCCCTCCACTTT.